A single count supports the clone carrying this T cell receptor (beta chain). Its antigen is still unknown. Per the germline V gene, CDR1 is MNHEY and CDR2 is SVGEGT. This CDR3 comprises 13 residues. J gave up 6 bases and V 5 bases, and 6 bases lay outside the gene matches. This entry is derived from a study of T cell responses to AZD1222 COVID-19 vaccine. The study's findings and limits: Sampling captured repertoires only after the peak T cell response.

The data were produced by immunoSEQ multiplex PCR, yet TCRdb's version contains in-frame clones alone and is incomplete. The repertoire includes 75,000 to 95,000 clones, around nine tenths of them detected once, and roughly a fifth sits in the top ten. The sequence came from an adult in good health. J is TRBJ2-7 and V is TRBV6-2 or TRBV6-3; 8 bases are a match to TRBD1. Sequencing was performed on peripheral blood, taken on day 0 of AZD1222 vaccination. CDR3 residues: CASSQGAPLEQYF. The CDR3 DNA follows: TGTGCCAGCAGTCAGGGGGCCCCCCTCGAGCAGTACTTC.